This T cell receptor beta chain was obtained from a study of blood T cell repertoires in COVID-19. The count of this clone is one. Here immunoSEQ multiplex PCR was the method, and the copy in TCRdb shows in-frame clones only, minus some. The data hold 200,000 to 250,000 clones, with over 70% observed a single time. With 6 bases clipped from V and 3 bases from J, the junction kept 2 bases outside the gene matches. Per germline, CDR1 LNHDA and CDR2 SQIVND (reference sequence). The CDR3 extends over 14 amino acids. Material: peripheral blood. The origin of this receptor is a woman in her 70s with acute or convalescent COVID-19. The V gene is TRBV19, the J gene TRBJ2-2, with 9 bases that match TRBD1. For the CDR3, the DNA is TGTGCCAGTAGGGACAGGGGTGACACCGGGGAGCTGTTTTTT. Protein sequence: CASRDRGDTGELFF.